This T cell receptor (beta chain) appears in the sequencing data of a study of blood T cell repertoires in COVID-19. Background on the study: Acute and convalescent COVID-19 samples came from the United States, Italy and Spain. T cells, B-cell-depleted T cells, or PBMCs supplied cDNA or gDNA.

Original methodology: Nucleated cell number was recorded as an estimate derived from reference gene primer amplification. Repertoires were generated with immunoSEQ multiplex PCR, while TCRdb's copy carries only in-frame clones and drops some. V and J calls and clone size are as listed in that table; D and trimming were resolved from the DNA. The sample has under 20,000 clones, 70% to 90% seen once. This clone has only one observation. From germline, CDR1 is MDHEN and CDR2 SYDVKM. V was shortened by 7 bases and J by 1 base, with 10 bases between the two germline ends. This CDR3 comprises 14 residues. What was sequenced was peripheral blood. The V gene is TRBV28, the J gene TRBJ2-2; D gene uncertain. This receptor was taken from a human donor with active COVID-19. The donor label of this sample is uncertain. The CDR3 protein is CASTPPVNTGELFF. CDR3 bases: TGTGCCAGCACCCCACCGGTGAACACCGGGGAGCTGTTTTTT.